This record concerns one TCR beta chain sequence. Its target is not known. TCRdb's table, derived via immunoSEQ multiplex PCR, lists solely in-frame clones and lacks some. The sample carries tens of thousands of clones, approximately 87% recorded once. This CDR3 has 15 residues. CDR1 LNHDA and CDR2 SQIVND come from the germline V gene (reference sequence). V lost 10 bases and J 1 base, leaving 17 bases between the germline ends. The sample is drawn from a study of cytotoxic CD8 clonotypes in ibrutinib-treated CLL. General study findings and limits: Public clonotypes, found uncommonly, either contracted or stayed stable on treatment.

Sequenced material: PBMCs, taken after 24 months of ibrutinib treatment. The chain has TRBV19 and TRBJ2-1, with D perhaps TRBD2 (5 bases). The receptor's source is a human donor with chronic lymphocytic leukemia. DNA of the CDR3: TGTGCCACCAGGACCCCCACGGGGTCCTACAATGAGCAGTTCTTC. This codes for CATRTPTGSYNEQFF.